These T cell receptor beta chains were read from a single sample in a study of cytomegalovirus exposure and HLA in healthy donors. Clones were read by immunoSEQ multiplex PCR, and TCRdb kept only the in-frame ones, dropping some. This sample has about 180,000 clones, with around 80% found just once. What was sequenced was PBMCs. These receptors were obtained from a girl between 5 and 17 years old in good health and CMV-seropositive. CDR3s include the opening cysteine and the closing phenylalanine or tryptophan. A D gene is named only where the DNA matches it firmly. Only some rows state a clone size, as once, few, many or a class for expanded clones.

J gene,V gene,clone size,D gene,CDR3 DNA,CDR3 protein
TRBJ2-5,TRBV7-7,NA,NA,TGTGCTAGCAGCATATCCCCCCTGGAGACCCAGTACTTC,CASSISPLETQYF
TRBJ1-3,TRBV30,once,NA,TGTGCCTGTGCCGGGACACCGAGCTCTGGAAACACCATATATTTT,CACAGTPSSGNTIYF
TRBJ1-1,TRBV9,NA,NA,TGTGCCAGCAGCGTAGGGGGTATCGGGGGGGCCCTCAGTGAAGCTTTCTTT,CASSVGGIGGALSEAFF
TRBJ2-6,TRBV29-1,NA,NA,TGCAGCGTTAACAGACCCGGGGCCAACGTCCTGACTTTC,CSVNRPGANVLTF
TRBJ2-4,TRBV18,once,NA,TGTGCCAGCTCACCCAACCACTGGGCTACCTTAGCCAAAAACATTCAGTACTTC,CASSPNHWATLAKNIQYF
TRBJ2-3,TRBV29-1,NA,TRBD1,TGCAGCGTTGACGGGACAGGGGGCGGAGGCGATACGCAGTATTTT,CSVDGTGGGGDTQYF
TRBJ1-2,TRBV6-1,NA,TRBD1,TGTGCCAGCAGTGTCGACGTAGGGACAGGGGTTGGCTACACCTTC,CASSVDVGTGVGYTF
TRBJ2-3,TRBV5-1,NA,TRBD2,TGCGCCAGCAGCTTAGCGTATTCTGAAGGACTAGCGACAGATACGCAGTATTTT,CASSLAYSEGLATDTQYF
TRBJ1-1,TRBV5-4,NA,NA,TGTGCCAGCAGCTTTTCTGGGGCCACTGAAGCTTTCTTT,CASSFSGATEAFF
TRBJ1-1,TRBV19,once,TRBD1,TGTGCCAGTAGTTCGCAGGGGGCTTCCACTGAAGCTTTCTTT,CASSSQGASTEAFF
TRBJ1-4,TRBV29-1,NA,NA,TGCAGCGTTGAAGAGTCAGGGCTAAGGGAAAAACTGTTTTTT,CSVEESGLREKLFF
TRBJ2-1,TRBV19,NA,NA,TGTGCCAGTAGTTTAGCGGAGTACAATGAGCAGTTCTTC,CASSLAEYNEQFF
TRBJ1-6,TRBV30,NA,TRBD1,TGTGCCTGGAGGGACAGGGGTTCACCCCTCCACTTT,CAWRDRGSPLHF
TRBJ1-2,TRBV6-5,NA,NA,TGTGCCAGTGGGCTTTTTAACTATGGCTACACCTTC,CASGLFNYGYTF
TRBJ1-2,TRBV7-9,NA,TRBD1,TGTGCCAGCAGCCCCGGACAGGTCCGTGGCTACACCTTC,CASSPGQVRGYTF
TRBJ2-6,TRBV18,NA,TRBD2,TGTGCCAGCTCACCAAGTGGACTAGCGGGAGTAGGACCTGGGGCCAACGTCCTGACTTTC,CASSPSGLAGVGPGANVLTF
TRBJ2-6,TRBV27,NA,TRBD2,TGTGCCAGCAGTTCCGCGCCGCTAGCGGGGGGGAGCTCTGGGGCCAACGTCCTGACTTTC,CASSSAPLAGGSSGANVLTF
TRBJ1-2,TRBV7-9,NA,NA,TGTGCCAGCAGCAGAGGACTGAACCATGGCTACACCTTC,CASSRGLNHGYTF
TRBJ2-2,TRBV7-2,NA,NA,TGTGCCAGCAGCCTACGACTCGTGGCCGGGGAGCTGTTTTTT,CASSLRLVAGELFF
TRBJ2-1,TRBV10-1,few,NA,TGCGCCAGCAGTGCGTCGGGCAGGGCCCAAAACAATGAGCAGTTCTTC,CASSASGRAQNNEQFF
TRBJ2-2,TRBV10-1,NA,TRBD2,TGCGCCAGCAGTGACGGAGGGAGGGCCGGGGAGCTGTTTTTT,CASSDGGRAGELFF
TRBJ2-1,TRBV25-1,NA,TRBD2,TGTGCCAGCAGCGAAGGAGCGGGACCCTACAATGAGCAGTTCTTC,CASSEGAGPYNEQFF
TRBJ2-5,TRBV6-5,few,TRBD2,TGTGCCAGCAGTTACCGCGGGAGCGGGGAGACCCAGTACTTC,CASSYRGSGETQYF
TRBJ2-7,TRBV19,once,TRBD2,TGTGCCAGTAGTATAGCCTCCATAGCGGGAGGGGCCAACGAGCAGTACTTC,CASSIASIAGGANEQYF